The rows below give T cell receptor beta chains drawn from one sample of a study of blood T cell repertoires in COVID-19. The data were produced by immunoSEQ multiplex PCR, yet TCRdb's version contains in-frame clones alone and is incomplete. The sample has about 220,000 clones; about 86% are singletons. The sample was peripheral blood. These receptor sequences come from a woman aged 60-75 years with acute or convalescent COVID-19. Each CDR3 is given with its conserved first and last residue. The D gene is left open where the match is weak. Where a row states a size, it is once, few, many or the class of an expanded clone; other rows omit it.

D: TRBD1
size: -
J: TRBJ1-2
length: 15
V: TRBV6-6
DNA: TGTGCCAGCAGTCAAAGGGGGCAGAAAGACGATGGCTACACCTTC
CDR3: CASSQRGQKDDGYTF

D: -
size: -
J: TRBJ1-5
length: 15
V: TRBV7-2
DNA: TGTGCCAGCAGCTTAGCAGGGGGTGGGAATCAGCCCCAGCATTTT
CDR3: CASSLAGGGNQPQHF

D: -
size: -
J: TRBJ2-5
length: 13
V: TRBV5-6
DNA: TGTGCCAGCAGACCGGACAGCCAAGAGACCCAGTACTTC
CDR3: CASRPDSQETQYF

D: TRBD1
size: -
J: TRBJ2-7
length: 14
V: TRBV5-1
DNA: TGCGCCAGCAGCCTGCGGACAGGGGACGGAGAGCAGTACTTC
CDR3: CASSLRTGDGEQYF

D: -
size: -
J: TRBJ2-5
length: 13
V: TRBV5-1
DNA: TGCGCCAGCAGCTTGACGGGTTCGGAGACCCAGTACTTC
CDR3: CASSLTGSETQYF

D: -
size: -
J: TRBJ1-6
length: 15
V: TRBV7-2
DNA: TGTGCCAGCAGACCGACAGGATACTATAATTCACCCCTCCACTTT
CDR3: CASRPTGYYNSPLHF

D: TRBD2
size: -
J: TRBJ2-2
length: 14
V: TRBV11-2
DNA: TGTGCCAGCAGTGAGCGGGGGAACACCGGGGAGCTGTTTTTT
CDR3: CASSERGNTGELFF

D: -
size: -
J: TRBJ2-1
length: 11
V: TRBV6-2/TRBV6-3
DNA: TGTGCCAGCAGTGATAATCGGGAGCAGTTCTTC
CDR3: CASSDNREQFF

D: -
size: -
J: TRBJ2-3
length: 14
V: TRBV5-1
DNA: TGCGCCAGCAGCAAGGGAGGTAGCACAGATACGCAGTATTTT
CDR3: CASSKGGSTDTQYF

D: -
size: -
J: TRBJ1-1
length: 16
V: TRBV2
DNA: TGTGCCAGCAGAGACCCTTCGACAGTCATGAACACTGAAGCTTTCTTT
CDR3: CASRDPSTVMNTEAFF

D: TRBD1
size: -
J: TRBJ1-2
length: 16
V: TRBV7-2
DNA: TGTGCCAGCAGCCTAACAACAGGGGCGGCTAACTATGGCTACACCTTC
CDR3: CASSLTTGAANYGYTF

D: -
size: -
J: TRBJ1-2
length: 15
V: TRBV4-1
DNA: TGCGCCAGCAGCCAACCTCAGACACCAAACTATGGCTACACCTTC
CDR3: CASSQPQTPNYGYTF

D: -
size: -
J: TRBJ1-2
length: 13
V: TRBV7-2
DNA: TGTGCCAGCAGCTTAGCTGGGACTAATGGCTACACCTTC
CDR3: CASSLAGTNGYTF

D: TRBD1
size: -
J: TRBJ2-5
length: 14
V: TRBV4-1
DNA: TGCGCCAGCAGGAGGACAGGGGGGCCAGAGACCCAGTACTTC
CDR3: CASRRTGGPETQYF

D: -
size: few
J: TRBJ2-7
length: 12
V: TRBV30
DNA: TGTGCCTGGAGTTCGCGCTCCTACGAGCAGTACTTC
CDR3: CAWSSRSYEQYF

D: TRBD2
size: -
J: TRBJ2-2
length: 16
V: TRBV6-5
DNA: TGTGCCAGCAGTTACCCCCTAGCGGGGGGGCCCGGGGAGCTGTTTTTT
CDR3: CASSYPLAGGPGELFF